A single sample gave rise to the 10 T cell receptor beta chains below, sequenced in a study of graft-versus-host responses after intestinal transplantation. Data came from immunoSEQ multiplex PCR; TCRdb stores just in-frame clones and leaves some out. The sample has approximately 76,000 clones; approximately 80% are singletons. No antigen is known for these receptors. Material: unstimulated CD4+ T cells sorted from spleen or lymph node cells, obtained before transplant. The receptors were gathered from a human donor who was the organ donor for an intestinal transplant.

The chain links TRBV18 to TRBJ2-4; 8 positions match TRBD1. The CDR3 loop spans 16 amino acids. V lost 2 bases, J lost 6 bases, and 9 bases stayed unmatched. Germline V gene data show CDR1 as KGHSH and CDR2 as LQKENI. The CDR3 DNA is TGTGCCAGCTCACCATCGAAAGGGACAGGTCTAAACATTCAGTACTTC. Protein product: CASSPSKGTGLNIQYF.

This clone was counted only a few times. V and J are TRBV2 and TRBJ2-3, with TRBD2 identical over 9 bases. Germline V CDR1 and CDR2: SNHLY, FYNNEI. With V trimmed by 6 bases and J by 6 bases, 4 bases remained unmatched. The CDR3 covers 13 residues. The CDR3 protein is CASRGLATDTQYF. CDR3 nucleotide sequence: TGTGCCAGCAGGGGACTAGCAACCGATACGCAGTATTTT. The full variable domain, with the rest looked up from reference TRBV2 and TRBJ2-3, is EPEVTQTPSHQVTQMGQEVILRCVPISNHLYFYWYRQILGQKVEFLVSFYNNEISEKSEIFDDQFSVERPDGSNFTLKIRSTKLEDSAMYFCASRGLATDTQYFGPGTRLTVL.

V gene TRBV5-1 combines with J gene TRBJ2-5; 10 bases match TRBD2. The CDR3 runs to 14 residues. The junction had 6 bases not matched to a gene; V was cut back by 6 bases and J by 4 bases. Per germline, CDR1 SGHRS and CDR2 YFSETQ. The CDR3 DNA follows: TGCGCCAGCAAGGCTAGCGGGGGCCCAGAGACCCAGTACTTC. Residues: CASKASGGPETQYF. Complete variable domain (other parts from reference TRBV5-1 and TRBJ2-5): KAGVTQTPRYLIKTRGQQVTLSCSPISGHRSVSWYQQTPGQGLQFLFEYFSETQRNKGNFPGRFSGRQFSNSRSEMNVSTLELGDSALYLCASKASGGPETQYFGPGTRLLVL.

For the CDR3, the DNA is TGTGCCAGCAGCTCCTGGGACAGGGGACGGGGGACTGAAGCTTTCTTT. It codes for CASSSWDRGRGTEAFF. V usage is TRBV7-9 and J usage is TRBJ1-1, with TRBD1 matching 10 bases. CDR1 SEHNR and CDR2 FQNEAQ come from the germline V gene (reference sequence). CDR3 length equals 16 residues. V was pared by 4 bases and J by 5 bases, with 10 bases of the junction left unmatched.

The chain joins TRBV19 to TRBJ1-2; the D is unclear. This CDR3 is built from 13 residues. Germline lookup yields CDR1 LNHDA and CDR2 SQIVND (reference sequence). Trimming removed 1 base at V and 3 bases at J, with 6 bases between. CDR3 sequence: CASSIGVYYGYTF. The CDR3 DNA is TGTGCCAGTAGTATAGGAGTATACTATGGCTACACCTTC.

This clone was seen a single time. The chain combines TRBV7-3 with TRBJ2-4; 9 bases line up with TRBD1. Germline CDR1 and CDR2: SGHTA and FQGTGA. The CDR3 covers 14 residues. V gave up 3 bases and J gave up 5 bases; unmatched junction bases: 2. CDR3 amino acids: CASSFDRGENIQYF. The CDR3 nucleotides read TGTGCCAGCAGCTTCGACAGGGGGGAAAACATTCAGTACTTC.

The rearrangement joins TRBV19 to TRBJ1-3, with 8 bases identical to TRBD1. The CDR3 is 15 residues long. Unmatched junction bases numbered 5, after V lost 7 bases and J lost 0 bases. From germline, CDR1 is LNHDA and CDR2 SQIVND (reference sequence). This chain's CDR3 is CASTQGVSSGNTIYF. The CDR3, as DNA: TGTGCCAGTACACAGGGGGTTAGCTCTGGAAACACCATATATTTT. The whole variable domain, remainder taken from reference TRBV19 and TRBJ1-3, is DGGITQSPKYLFRKEGQNVTLSCEQNLNHDAMYWYRQDPGQGLRLIYYSQIVNDFQKGDIAEGYSVSREKKESFPLTVTSAQKNPTAFYLCASTQGVSSGNTIYFGEGSWLTVV.

CDR3 in amino acids: CASSTETGGNTEAFF. The CDR3 nucleotides read TGTGCCAGTAGTACCGAGACAGGGGGCAACACTGAAGCTTTCTTT. This chain joins TRBV19 and TRBJ1-1, with 10 bases matching TRBD1. The V and J ends lost 4 bases and 2 bases, in that order; junction bases with no gene match: 4. CDR3 size: 15 residues. CDR1 and CDR2 from the germline V gene are LNHDA and SQIVND (reference sequence).

The CDR3 loop reads CASELWRGGRETQYF. In nucleotides, the CDR3 is TGTGCCAGTGAACTGTGGCGGGGGGGCCGAGAGACCCAGTACTTC. The chain joins TRBV28 to TRBJ2-5; TRBD2 matches at 9 bases. The CDR3 has 15 amino acids. V was clipped by 9 bases and J by 4 bases; unmatched bases: 12. CDR1 and CDR2 from the germline V gene are MDHEN and SYDVKM.

The genes are TRBV5-1 and TRBJ2-1, with 7 bases fitting TRBD2. CDR1 and CDR2 (germline): SGHRS, YFSETQ. V trimming: 4 bases; J trimming: 0 bases; junction bases outside the gene matches: 7. This CDR3 is 16 amino acids long. CDR3 coding DNA: TGCGCCAGCAGCGGGGGGGTGAGAAGCTCCTACAATGAGCAGTTCTTC. It translates to CASSGGVRSSYNEQFF.